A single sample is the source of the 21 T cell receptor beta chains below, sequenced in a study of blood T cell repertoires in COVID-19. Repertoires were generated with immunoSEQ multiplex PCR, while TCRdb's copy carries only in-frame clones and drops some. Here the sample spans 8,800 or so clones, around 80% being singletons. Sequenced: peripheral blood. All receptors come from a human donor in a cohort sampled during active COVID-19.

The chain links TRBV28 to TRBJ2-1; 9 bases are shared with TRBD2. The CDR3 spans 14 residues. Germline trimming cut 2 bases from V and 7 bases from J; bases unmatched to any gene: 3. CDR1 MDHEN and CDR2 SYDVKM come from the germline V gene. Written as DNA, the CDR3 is TGTGCCAGCAGTTTACCCAGCGGGAGGAATGAGCAGTTCTTC. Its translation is CASSLPSGRNEQFF.

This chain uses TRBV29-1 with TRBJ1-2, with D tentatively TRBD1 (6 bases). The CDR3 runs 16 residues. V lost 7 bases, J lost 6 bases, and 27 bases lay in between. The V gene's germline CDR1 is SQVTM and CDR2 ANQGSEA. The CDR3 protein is CSAGGLQGLMRNGYTF. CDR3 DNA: TGCAGCGCCGGGGGGCTGCAGGGGCTGATGAGGAATGGCTACACCTTC. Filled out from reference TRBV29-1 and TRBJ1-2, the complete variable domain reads SAVISQKPSRDICQRGTSLTIQCQVDSQVTMMFWYRQQPGQSLTLIATANQGSEATYESGFVIDKFPISRPNLTFSTLTVSNMSPEDSSIYLCSAGGLQGLMRNGYTFGSGTRLTVV.

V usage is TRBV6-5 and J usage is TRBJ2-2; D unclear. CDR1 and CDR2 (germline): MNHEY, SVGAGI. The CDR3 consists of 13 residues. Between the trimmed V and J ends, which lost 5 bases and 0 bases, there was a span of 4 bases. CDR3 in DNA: TGTGCCAGCAGTCCGTCGAACACCGGGGAGCTGTTTTTT. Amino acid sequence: CASSPSNTGELFF.

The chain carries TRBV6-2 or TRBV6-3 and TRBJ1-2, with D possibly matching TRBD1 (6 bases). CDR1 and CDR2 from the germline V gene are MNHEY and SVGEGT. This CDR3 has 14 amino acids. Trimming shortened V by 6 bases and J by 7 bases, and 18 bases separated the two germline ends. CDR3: CASSLLEQGGGYTF. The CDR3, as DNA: TGTGCCAGCAGCTTACTGGAACAGGGTGGTGGCTACACCTTC.

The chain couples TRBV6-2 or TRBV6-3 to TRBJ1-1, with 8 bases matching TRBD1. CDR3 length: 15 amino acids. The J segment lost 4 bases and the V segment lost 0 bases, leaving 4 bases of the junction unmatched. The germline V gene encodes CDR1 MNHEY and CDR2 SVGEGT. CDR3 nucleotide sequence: TGTGCCAGCAGTTACTCGAATGACAGGGGCACTGAAGCTTTCTTT. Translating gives CASSYSNDRGTEAFF.

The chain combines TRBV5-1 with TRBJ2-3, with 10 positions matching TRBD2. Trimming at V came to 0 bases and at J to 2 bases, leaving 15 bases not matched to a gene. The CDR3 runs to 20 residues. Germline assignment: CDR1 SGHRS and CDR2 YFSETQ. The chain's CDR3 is CASSLGAGGLLAGTTDTQYF. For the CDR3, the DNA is TGCGCCAGCAGCTTGGGTGCAGGGGGACTACTAGCGGGAACCACAGATACGCAGTATTTT.

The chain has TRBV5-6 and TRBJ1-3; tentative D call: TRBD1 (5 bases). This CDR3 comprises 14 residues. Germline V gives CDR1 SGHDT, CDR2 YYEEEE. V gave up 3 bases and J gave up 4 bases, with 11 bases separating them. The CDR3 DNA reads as TGTGCCAGCAGCTCGAAGGGGTACGGAAACACCATATATTTT. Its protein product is CASSSKGYGNTIYF.

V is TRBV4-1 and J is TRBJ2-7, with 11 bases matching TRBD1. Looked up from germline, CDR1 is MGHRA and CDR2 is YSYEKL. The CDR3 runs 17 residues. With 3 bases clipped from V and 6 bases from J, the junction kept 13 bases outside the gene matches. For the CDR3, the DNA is TGCGCCAGCAGCCAGGGACAGGGGGGCTTAGAGGGGGCCGAGCAGTACGTC. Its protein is CASSQGQGGLEGAEQYV.

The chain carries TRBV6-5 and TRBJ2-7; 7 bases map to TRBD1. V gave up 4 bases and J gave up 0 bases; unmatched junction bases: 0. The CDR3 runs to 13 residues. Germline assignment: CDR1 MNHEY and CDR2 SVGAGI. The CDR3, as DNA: TGTGCCAGCAGTTGGGACAGCTCCTACGAGCAGTACTTC. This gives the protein CASSWDSSYEQYF.

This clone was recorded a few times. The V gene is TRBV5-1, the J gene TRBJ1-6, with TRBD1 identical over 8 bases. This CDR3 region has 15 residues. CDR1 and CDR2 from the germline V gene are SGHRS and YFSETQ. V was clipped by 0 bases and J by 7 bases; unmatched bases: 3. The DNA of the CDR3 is TGCGCCAGCAGCTTGGACGGACAGGGCAATTCACCCCTCCACTTT. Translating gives CASSLDGQGNSPLHF. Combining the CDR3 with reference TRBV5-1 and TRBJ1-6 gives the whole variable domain KAGVTQTPRYLIKTRGQQVTLSCSPISGHRSVSWYQQTPGQGLQFLFEYFSETQRNKGNFPGRFSGRQFSNSRSEMNVSTLELGDSALYLCASSLDGQGNSPLHFGNGTRLTVT.

CDR3 sequence reads: CASSLGGSGREKLFF. The CDR3 DNA reads as TGTGCCAGCAGCTTAGGAGGGTCCGGTAGGGAAAAACTGTTTTTT. The chain couples TRBV7-2 to TRBJ1-4; no firm D call. The CDR3 spans 15 residues. Germline CDR1 reads SGHTA; CDR2 reads FQGNSA. V lost 1 base, J lost 8 bases, and 14 bases lay in between.

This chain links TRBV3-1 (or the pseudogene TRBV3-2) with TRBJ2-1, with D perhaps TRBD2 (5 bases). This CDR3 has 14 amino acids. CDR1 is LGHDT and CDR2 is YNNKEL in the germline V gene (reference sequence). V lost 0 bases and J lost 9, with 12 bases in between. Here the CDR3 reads CASSQDLASGEQFF. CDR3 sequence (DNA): TGTGCCAGCAGCCAAGACCTAGCTTCCGGTGAGCAGTTCTTC.

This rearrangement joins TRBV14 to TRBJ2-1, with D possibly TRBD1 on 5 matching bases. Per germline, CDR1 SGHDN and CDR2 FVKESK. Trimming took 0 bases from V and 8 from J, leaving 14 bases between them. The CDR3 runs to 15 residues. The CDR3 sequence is CASSQDRVRSHEQFF. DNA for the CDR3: TGTGCCAGCAGCCAAGACAGGGTTCGCAGCCATGAGCAGTTCTTC.

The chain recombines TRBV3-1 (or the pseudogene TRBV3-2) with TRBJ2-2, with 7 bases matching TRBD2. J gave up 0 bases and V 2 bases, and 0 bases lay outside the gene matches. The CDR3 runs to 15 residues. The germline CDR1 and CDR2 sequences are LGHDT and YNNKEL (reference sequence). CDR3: CASSQSGANTGELFF. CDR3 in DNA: TGTGCCAGCAGCCAAAGCGGGGCGAACACCGGGGAGCTGTTTTTT.

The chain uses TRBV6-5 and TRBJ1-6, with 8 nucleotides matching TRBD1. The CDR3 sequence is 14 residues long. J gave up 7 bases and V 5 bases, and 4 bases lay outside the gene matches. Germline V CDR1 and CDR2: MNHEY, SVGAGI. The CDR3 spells CASSRTGINSPLHF. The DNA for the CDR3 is TGTGCCAGCAGTCGGACAGGGATCAATTCACCCCTCCACTTT.

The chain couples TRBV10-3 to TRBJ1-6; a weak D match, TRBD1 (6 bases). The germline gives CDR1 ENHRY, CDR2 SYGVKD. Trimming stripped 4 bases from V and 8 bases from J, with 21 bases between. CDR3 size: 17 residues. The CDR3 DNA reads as TGTGCCATCAGTGTATCTGGGACATTCTGGTCGGATTCACCCCTCCACTTT. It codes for CAISVSGTFWSDSPLHF.

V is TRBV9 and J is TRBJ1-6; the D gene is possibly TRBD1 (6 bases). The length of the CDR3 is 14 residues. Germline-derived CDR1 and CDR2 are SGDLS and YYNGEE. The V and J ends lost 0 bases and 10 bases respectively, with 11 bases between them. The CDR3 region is CASSVGGQQSPLHF. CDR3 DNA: TGTGCCAGCAGCGTAGGAGGACAGCAATCACCCCTCCACTTT.

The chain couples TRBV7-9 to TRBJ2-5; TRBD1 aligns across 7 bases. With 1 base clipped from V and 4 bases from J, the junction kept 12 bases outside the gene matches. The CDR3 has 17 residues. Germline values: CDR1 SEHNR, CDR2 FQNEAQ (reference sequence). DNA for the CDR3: TGTGCCAGCAGCTTAGTCGGCGAGGGGGCGAAGGGAGAGACCCAGTACTTC. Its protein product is CASSLVGEGAKGETQYF. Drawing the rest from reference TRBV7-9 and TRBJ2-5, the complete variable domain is DTGVSQNPRHKITKRGQNVTFRCDPISEHNRLYWYRQTLGQGPEFLTYFQNEAQLEKSRLLSDRFSAERPKGSFSTLEIQRTEQGDSAMYLCASSLVGEGAKGETQYFGPGTRLLVL.

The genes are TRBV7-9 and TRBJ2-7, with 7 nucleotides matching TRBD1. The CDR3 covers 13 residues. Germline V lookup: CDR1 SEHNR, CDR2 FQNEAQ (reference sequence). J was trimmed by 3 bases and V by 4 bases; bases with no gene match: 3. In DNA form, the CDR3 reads TGTGCCAGCAGCTCCGGGACAGACTACGAGCAGTACTTC. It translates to CASSSGTDYEQYF.

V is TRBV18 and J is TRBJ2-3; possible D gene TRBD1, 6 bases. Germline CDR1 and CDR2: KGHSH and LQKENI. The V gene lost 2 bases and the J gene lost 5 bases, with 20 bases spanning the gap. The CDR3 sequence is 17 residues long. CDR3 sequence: CASSPGTSAEGVDTQYF. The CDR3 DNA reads TGTGCCAGCTCACCAGGGACGAGCGCTGAGGGGGTAGATACGCAGTATTTT.

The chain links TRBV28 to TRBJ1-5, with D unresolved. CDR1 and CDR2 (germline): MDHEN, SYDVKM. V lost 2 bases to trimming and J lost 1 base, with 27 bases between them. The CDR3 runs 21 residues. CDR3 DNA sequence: TGTGCCAGCAGTTTACTAGCTCGCGGCAGGTCGGGGTTTGGGAGCAATCAGCCCCAGCATTTT. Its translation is CASSLLARGRSGFGSNQPQHF.